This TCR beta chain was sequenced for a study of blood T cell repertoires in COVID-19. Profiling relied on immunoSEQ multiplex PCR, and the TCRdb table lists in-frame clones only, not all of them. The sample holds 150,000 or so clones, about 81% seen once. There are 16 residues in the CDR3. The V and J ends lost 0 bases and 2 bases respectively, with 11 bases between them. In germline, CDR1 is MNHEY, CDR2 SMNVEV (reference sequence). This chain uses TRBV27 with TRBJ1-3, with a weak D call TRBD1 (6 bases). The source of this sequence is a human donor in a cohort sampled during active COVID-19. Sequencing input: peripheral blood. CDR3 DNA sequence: TGTGCCAGCAGTTTATCTCCGGACAGAACTGGAAACACCATATATTTT. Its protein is CASSLSPDRTGNTIYF.